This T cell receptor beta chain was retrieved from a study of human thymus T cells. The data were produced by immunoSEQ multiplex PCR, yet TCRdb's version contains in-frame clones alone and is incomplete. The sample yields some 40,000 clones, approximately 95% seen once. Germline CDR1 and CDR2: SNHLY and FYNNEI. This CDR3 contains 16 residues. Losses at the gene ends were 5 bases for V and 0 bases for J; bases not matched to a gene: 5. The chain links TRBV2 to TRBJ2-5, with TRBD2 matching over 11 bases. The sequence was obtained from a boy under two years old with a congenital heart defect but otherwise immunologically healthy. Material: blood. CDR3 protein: CASSLAGLADQETQYF. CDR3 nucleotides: TGTGCCAGCAGTCTAGCGGGACTAGCGGACCAAGAGACCCAGTACTTC.